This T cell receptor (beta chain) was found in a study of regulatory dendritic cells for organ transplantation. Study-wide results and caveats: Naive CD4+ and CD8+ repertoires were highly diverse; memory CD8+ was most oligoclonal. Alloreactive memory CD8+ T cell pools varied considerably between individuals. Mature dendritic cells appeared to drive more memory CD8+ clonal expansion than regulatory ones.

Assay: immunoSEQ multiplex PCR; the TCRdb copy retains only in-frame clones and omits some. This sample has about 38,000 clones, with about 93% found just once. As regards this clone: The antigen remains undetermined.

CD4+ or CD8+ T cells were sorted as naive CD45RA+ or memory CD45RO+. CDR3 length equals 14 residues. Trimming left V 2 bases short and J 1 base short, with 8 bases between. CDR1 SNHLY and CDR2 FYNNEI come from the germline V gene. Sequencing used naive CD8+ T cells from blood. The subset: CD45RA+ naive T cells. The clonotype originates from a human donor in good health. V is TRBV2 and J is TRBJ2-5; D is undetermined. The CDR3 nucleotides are TGTGCCAGCAGTGAACGGGTTCTCCAAGAGACCCAGTACTTC. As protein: CASSERVLQETQYF.